This is a list of T cell receptor beta chains from one sample in a study of shared clonotypes between healthy human individuals. The data were produced by immunoSEQ multiplex PCR, yet TCRdb's version contains in-frame clones alone and is incomplete. The sample lists about 1.1 million clones, about 72% occurring once. The sequencing sample was made of memory CD4+ T cells from PBMCs. These receptors all stem from a young man in good health. Some clones in this sample may be carry-over from other donors' samples. The CDR3 runs from the conserved cysteine through the conserved F or W. The D gene is left open where the match is weak. The size of a clone is reported for some rows only, either as once, few or many, or as a class for expanded clones.

J gene: TRBJ1-2
V gene: TRBV5-6
D gene: NA
clone size: NA
CDR3 protein: CASSNGGRRLLPYGYTF
CDR3 DNA: TGTGCCAGCAGCAACGGAGGGCGTAGGTTACTTCCCTATGGCTACACCTTC

J gene: TRBJ1-2
V gene: TRBV6-1
D gene: NA
clone size: few
CDR3 protein: CASSEVTANYGYTF
CDR3 DNA: TGTGCCAGCAGTGAAGTTACGGCTAACTATGGCTACACCTTC

J gene: TRBJ1-1
V gene: TRBV30
D gene: TRBD1
clone size: NA
CDR3 protein: CAWRRQGMNTEAFF
CDR3 DNA: TGTGCCTGGAGACGACAGGGAATGAACACTGAAGCTTTCTTT

J gene: TRBJ1-1
V gene: TRBV19
D gene: NA
clone size: few
CDR3 protein: CAASSSDTEAFF
CDR3 DNA: TGTGCCGCGTCCTCAAGCGACACTGAAGCTTTCTTT

J gene: TRBJ1-5
V gene: TRBV18
D gene: NA
clone size: NA
CDR3 protein: CASSPTSGNQPQHF
CDR3 DNA: TGTGCCAGCTCACCAACATCCGGCAATCAGCCCCAGCATTTT

J gene: TRBJ2-1
V gene: TRBV10-3
D gene: NA
clone size: NA
CDR3 protein: CAISESRAGGHTEQFF
CDR3 DNA: TGTGCCATCAGTGAGTCGAGGGCAGGTGGACATACTGAGCAGTTCTTC

J gene: TRBJ2-5
V gene: TRBV28
D gene: TRBD1
clone size: NA
CDR3 protein: CASRGDRGYKRTQYF
CDR3 DNA: TGTGCCAGCAGGGGGGACAGGGGGTACAAGAGAACCCAGTACTTC

J gene: TRBJ2-7
V gene: TRBV28
D gene: NA
clone size: NA
CDR3 protein: CASTSAGSSYEQYF
CDR3 DNA: TGTGCCAGCACATCAGCTGGCAGCTCCTACGAGCAGTACTTC

J gene: TRBJ1-1
V gene: TRBV11-2
D gene: NA
clone size: NA
CDR3 protein: CASSLDRHTEAFF
CDR3 DNA: TGTGCCAGCAGCCTAGACAGGCACACTGAAGCTTTCTTT

J gene: TRBJ2-7
V gene: TRBV11-1
D gene: TRBD2
clone size: NA
CDR3 protein: CASSIELAGSGRDEQYF
CDR3 DNA: TGTGCCAGCAGCATAGAACTAGCGGGGAGTGGGAGGGACGAGCAGTACTTC

J gene: TRBJ2-2
V gene: TRBV7-2
D gene: TRBD2
clone size: NA
CDR3 protein: CASGRVNTGELFF
CDR3 DNA: TGTGCCAGCGGGAGGGTTAACACCGGGGAGCTGTTTTTT

J gene: TRBJ2-1
V gene: TRBV27
D gene: NA
clone size: NA
CDR3 protein: CASSRRHNEQFF
CDR3 DNA: TGTGCCAGCAGCCGTCGCCACAATGAGCAGTTCTTC

J gene: TRBJ1-2
V gene: TRBV5-1
D gene: TRBD1
clone size: few
CDR3 protein: CASSLGQGGSGYTF
CDR3 DNA: TGCGCCAGCAGCCTGGGACAGGGAGGTAGCGGCTACACCTTC

J gene: TRBJ1-5
V gene: TRBV18
D gene: NA
clone size: NA
CDR3 protein: CASSPGFGWPQHF
CDR3 DNA: TGTGCCAGCTCACCCGGTTTCGGGTGGCCCCAGCATTTT

J gene: TRBJ2-7
V gene: TRBV27
D gene: NA
clone size: NA
CDR3 protein: CASSSIRSYEQYF
CDR3 DNA: TGTGCCAGCAGTTCCATCCGCTCCTACGAGCAGTACTTC

J gene: TRBJ2-7
V gene: TRBV4-2
D gene: NA
clone size: NA
CDR3 protein: CASSQATGVGYEQYF
CDR3 DNA: TGTGCCAGCAGCCAAGCGACGGGAGTGGGCTACGAGCAGTACTTC

J gene: TRBJ2-7
V gene: TRBV10-2
D gene: NA
clone size: NA
CDR3 protein: CASKKGREYEQYF
CDR3 DNA: TGCGCCAGCAAGAAGGGCAGGGAGTACGAGCAGTACTTC

J gene: TRBJ2-4
V gene: TRBV5-1
D gene: NA
clone size: NA
CDR3 protein: CASSPEEAKNIQYF
CDR3 DNA: TGCGCCAGCAGCCCGGAGGAAGCCAAAAACATTCAGTACTTC

J gene: TRBJ1-1
V gene: TRBV29-1
D gene: NA
clone size: NA
CDR3 protein: CSVGGDWNTEAFF
CDR3 DNA: TGCAGCGTTGGGGGCGATTGGAACACTGAAGCTTTCTTT

J gene: TRBJ1-5
V gene: TRBV27
D gene: TRBD1
clone size: NA
CDR3 protein: CASSSLKGQENQPQHF
CDR3 DNA: TGTGCCAGCAGTTCCCTAAAAGGACAGGAGAATCAGCCCCAGCATTTT

J gene: TRBJ2-5
V gene: TRBV4-2
D gene: TRBD2
clone size: few
CDR3 protein: CASAGGGRETQYF
CDR3 DNA: TGTGCCAGCGCGGGAGGAGGGAGGGAGACCCAGTACTTC

J gene: TRBJ1-1
V gene: TRBV7-3
D gene: NA
clone size: NA
CDR3 protein: CASSLQRRTEAFF
CDR3 DNA: TGTGCCAGCAGCCTTCAGCGGAGAACTGAAGCTTTCTTT

J gene: TRBJ2-4
V gene: TRBV28
D gene: NA
clone size: many
CDR3 protein: CASSPQIAGLNWNIQYF
CDR3 DNA: TGTGCCAGCAGTCCCCAAATTGCCGGGCTAAACTGGAACATTCAGTACTTC